The clone carrying this T cell receptor (beta chain) was counted between two and nine times. This specimen belongs to a study of PD-1 blockade in classical Hodgkin lymphoma. Exposure to brentuximab vedotin varied, and each patient had relapsed following autologous stem cell transplantation. The patients, who had relapsed/refractory classical Hodgkin lymphoma, achieved best responses of complete response, partial response or progressive disease. The CDR3 consists of 13 residues. Deletions cut 5 bases from V and 2 bases from J, with 11 bases between. Per germline, CDR1 SGHDT and CDR2 YYEEEE. Repertoires were generated with immunoSEQ multiplex PCR, while TCRdb's copy carries only in-frame clones and drops some. The data show approximately 44,000 clones, with over 55% seen just once and around 3% held by the top ten.

The chain carries TRBV5-6 and TRBJ2-7; TRBD1 is a possible D gene (6 bases). This receptor was identified in a human donor with classical Hodgkin lymphoma. Here the sequenced sample was peripheral blood mononuclear cells (PBMCs), taken at baseline. CDR3: CASRTGTTYEQYF. As DNA, the CDR3 is TGTGCCAGCAGAACAGGGACCACCTACGAGCAGTACTTC.